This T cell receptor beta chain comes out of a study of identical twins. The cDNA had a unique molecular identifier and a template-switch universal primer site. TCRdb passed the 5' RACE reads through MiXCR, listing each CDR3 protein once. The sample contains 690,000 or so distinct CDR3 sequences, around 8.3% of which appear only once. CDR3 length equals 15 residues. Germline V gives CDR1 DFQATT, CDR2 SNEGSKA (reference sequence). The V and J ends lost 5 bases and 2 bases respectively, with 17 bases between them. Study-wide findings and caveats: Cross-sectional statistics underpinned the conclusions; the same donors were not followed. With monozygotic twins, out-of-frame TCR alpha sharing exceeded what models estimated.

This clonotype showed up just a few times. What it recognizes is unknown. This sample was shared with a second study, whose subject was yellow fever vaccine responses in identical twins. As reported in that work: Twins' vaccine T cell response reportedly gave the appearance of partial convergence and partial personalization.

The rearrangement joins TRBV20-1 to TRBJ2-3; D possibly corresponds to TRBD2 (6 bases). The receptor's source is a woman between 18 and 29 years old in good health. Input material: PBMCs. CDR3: CSASSRLVPTDTQYF. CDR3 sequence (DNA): TGCAGTGCTTCCTCGCGACTAGTTCCCACAGATACGCAGTATTTT.